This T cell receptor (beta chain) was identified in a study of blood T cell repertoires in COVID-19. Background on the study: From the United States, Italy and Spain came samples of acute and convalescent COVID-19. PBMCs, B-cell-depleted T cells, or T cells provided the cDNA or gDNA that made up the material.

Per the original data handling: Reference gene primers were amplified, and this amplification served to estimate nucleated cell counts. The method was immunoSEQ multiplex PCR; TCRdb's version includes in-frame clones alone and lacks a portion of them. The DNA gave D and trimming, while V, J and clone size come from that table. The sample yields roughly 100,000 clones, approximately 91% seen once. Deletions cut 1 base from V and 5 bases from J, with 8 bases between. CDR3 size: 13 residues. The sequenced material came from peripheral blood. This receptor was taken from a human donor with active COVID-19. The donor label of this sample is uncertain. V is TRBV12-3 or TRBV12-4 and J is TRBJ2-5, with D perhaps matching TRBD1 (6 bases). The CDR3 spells CASSLGQGETQYF. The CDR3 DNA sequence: TGTGCCAGCAGTTTAGGCCAGGGGGAGACCCAGTACTTC.